Shown below are 15 T cell receptor beta chains from a single sample sequenced in a study of tissue T cells after allogeneic stem cell transplantation. Using immunoSEQ multiplex PCR, the repertoire was profiled, and TCRdb retains in-frame clones only, with some absent. This table has roughly 45,000 clones, roughly 73% appearing once. The sequenced sample was sorted cells pooled from one or two spleens. Receptor source: a pool of C57BL/6 mice in good health.

This clone occurred once. The gene symbols are mouse symbols. The sequence runs out 1 residue before the end of the CDR3; the remainder is reconstructed from the germline J gene. This sequence joins TRBV19 and TRBJ1-2; 9 nucleotides align to TRBD1. This CDR3 spans 13 amino acids. V was pared by 6 bases and J by 2 bases, with 2 bases of the junction left unmatched. From germline, CDR1 is FNHDT and CDR2 SITEND (reference sequence). The CDR3 DNA, read in part, is TGTGCCAGCAACACAGGGGGCAACTCCGACTACACC. Translation: CASNTGGNSDYT. Given in full, the CDR3 is CASNTGGNSDYTF.

About this clone: The gene names here belong to mouse. The read comes to an end 1 residue before the CDR3 does, leaving the germline J gene to fill in the end. The chain recombines TRBV16 with TRBJ1-4, with 7 nucleotides matching TRBD1. Trimming at V came to 5 bases and at J to 8 bases, leaving 2 bases not matched to a gene. Per germline, CDR1 SGHSA and CDR2 FRNQAP. The CDR3 contains 12 residues. The CDR3 DNA, read in part, is TGTGCAAGCAGCGCGACAGGGGAAAGATTATTT. This sequence encodes CASSATGERLF. The entire CDR3 reads CASSATGERLFF.

As concerns this clone: Gene names denote mouse genes. The read terminates 1 residue ahead of where the CDR3 ends, so the germline J gene completes it. This chain connects TRBV3 to TRBJ2-4; D call uncertain. From germline, CDR1 is SNHLY and CDR2 FYNGKV (reference sequence). The CDR3 consists of 13 residues. The germline V and J ends were trimmed by 1 base and 0 bases, with 2 bases remaining between them. CDR3 DNA (partial): TGTGCCAGCAGCTTAGAAAGTCAAAACACCTTGTAC. This translates into CASSLESQNTLY. The whole CDR3 protein reads CASSLESQNTLYF.

Notes on this clone: The genes are named according to mouse. The DNA ends 1 residue before the CDR3 does, and the rest of the CDR3 is filled in from the germline J gene. V is TRBV19 and J is TRBJ2-1; TRBD2 aligns across 12 bases. With 0 bases clipped from V and 0 bases from J, the junction kept 1 base outside the gene matches. CDR3 length equals 17 residues. Germline CDR1 FNHDT, CDR2 SITEND (reference sequence). The sequenced part of the CDR3 DNA is TGTGCCAGCAGTATAGGGACTGGGGGGGTTAACTATGCTGAGCAGTTC. Protein sequence: CASSIGTGGVNYAEQF. The complete CDR3 sequence is CASSIGTGGVNYAEQFF.

Turning to this clone: Each gene name is a mouse one. The CDR3 end lies 1 residue beyond the end of the read and is filled in from the germline J gene. This chain connects TRBV5 to TRBJ2-7, with a tentative D call TRBD2 (6 bases). The germline V gene encodes CDR1 LGHNA and CDR2 YNLKQL (reference sequence). This CDR3 has 14 amino acids. The V and J ends lost 0 bases and 7 bases respectively, with 13 bases between them. The part of the CDR3 DNA that was read is TGTGCCAGCAGCCAAGACTGGGGCGCGGGGGAACAGTAC. It specifies CASSQDWGAGEQY. The entire CDR3 protein reads CASSQDWGAGEQYF.

As to this clone: Gene names refer to mouse genes. The read is 1 residue too short to cover the CDR3 end, so that end is filled in from the germline J gene. The chain couples TRBV13-3 to TRBJ2-7; 7 nucleotides agree with TRBD1. Germline loops: CDR1 NNHDY, CDR2 SYVADS. This CDR3 comprises 11 residues. The V gene end was trimmed by 3 bases and the J gene end by 6 bases; junction bases not matched to a gene: 0. The CDR3 sequence: CASSAGGEQYF. CDR3 DNA, as far as it was read: TGTGCCAGCAGTGCAGGGGGTGAACAGTAC.

This clone was seen a few times. The gene symbols are mouse symbols. The read terminates 1 residue ahead of where the CDR3 ends, so the germline J gene completes it. The chain joins TRBV13-2 to TRBJ2-7; 10 bases fit TRBD2. The V gene's germline CDR1 is NNHNN and CDR2 SYGAGS (reference sequence). The CDR3 is 15 residues long. V trimming: 0 bases; J trimming: 4 bases; junction bases outside the gene matches: 4. This CDR3 reads CASGDANWGGYEQYF. The part of the CDR3 DNA that was read is TGTGCCAGCGGTGATGCTAACTGGGGGGGGTATGAACAGTAC.

About this clone: Gene names and germline refer to mouse. The read falls 1 residue short of the CDR3 end, and the missing part is taken from the germline J gene. This chain connects TRBV12-2 to TRBJ2-1; D uncertain. The CDR3 length is 13 residues. Trimming took off 4 bases at V and 3 bases at J, with 9 bases between the two ends. In germline, CDR1 is SGHLS, CDR2 HYDKME. CDR3 region: CASSRGFYAEQFF. The DNA read from the CDR3 is TGTGCCAGCTCCCGAGGGTTCTATGCTGAGCAGTTC. Drawing the rest from reference TRBV12-2 and TRBJ2-1, the complete variable domain is NSGVVQSPRYIIKGKGERSILKCIPISGHLSVAWYQQTQGQELKFFIQHYDKMERDKGNLPSRFSVQQFDDYHSEMNMSALELEDSAVYFCASSRGFYAEQFFGPGTRLTVL.

Of note for this clone: These gene names are mouse names. The read terminates 1 residue before the CDR3 end, so the remaining end is supplied by the germline J gene. The gene calls are TRBV12-2 and TRBJ2-1, with 8 bases identical to TRBD2. V dropped 0 bases and J dropped 7; count of bases not matched to a gene: 7. CDR3 size: 15 residues. Per the germline V gene, CDR1 is SGHLS and CDR2 is HYDKME. The DNA read from the CDR3 is TGTGCCAGCTCTCTCTGGGGGGGAATTCGGGCTGAGCAGTTC. Protein: CASSLWGGIRAEQF. The full CDR3 protein reads CASSLWGGIRAEQFF. Full variable domain (missing parts from reference TRBV12-2 and TRBJ2-1): NSGVVQSPRYIIKGKGERSILKCIPISGHLSVAWYQQTQGQELKFFIQHYDKMERDKGNLPSRFSVQQFDDYHSEMNMSALELEDSAVYFCASSLWGGIRAEQFFGPGTRLTVL.

Of note for this clone: The gene symbols are mouse symbols. The DNA read from the CDR3 is TGTGCCAGCAGTGATGGGGGACTGGGGAAGGATGCAGAAACGCTGTAT. Residues: CASSDGGLGKDAETLY. The full CDR3 sequence reads CASSDGGLGKDAETLYF. The chain employs TRBV13-1 and TRBJ2-3, with 10 nucleotides matching TRBD2. The read ends 1 residue shy of where the CDR3 ends; the end is completed using the germline J gene. The CDR3 runs to 17 residues. V shed 0 bases and J 2 bases; nucleotides not matched to a gene: 6. CDR1 is NSHNY, CDR2 SYGAGN, per germline.

Regarding this clone: Genes and germline are mouse. The observed sequence ends 1 residue before the CDR3 terminus, with the missing tail filled in from the germline J gene. The chain is built from TRBV16 and TRBJ1-3; D unclear. In germline, CDR1 is SGHSA, CDR2 FRNQAP. The germline V and J ends were trimmed by 5 bases and 0 bases, with 8 bases remaining between them. The CDR3 extends over 14 amino acids. CDR3 DNA (partial): TGTGCAAGCAGCGTCCAGAATTCTGGAAATACGCTCTAT. This codes for CASSVQNSGNTLY. The full CDR3 protein is CASSVQNSGNTLYF.

This clone was detected only a few times. Here the gene names and germline are mouse. The DNA ends 1 residue before the CDR3 does, and the rest of the CDR3 is filled in from the germline J gene. The chain couples TRBV3 to TRBJ2-7; TRBD1 aligns across 10 bases. The germline gives CDR1 SNHLY, CDR2 FYNGKV (reference sequence). The CDR3 runs 14 residues. The V gene end was trimmed by 1 base and the J gene end by 7 bases; junction bases not matched to a gene: 4. The CDR3 protein is CASSLEGQGSEQYF. Partial CDR3 DNA: TGTGCCAGCAGCTTAGAGGGACAGGGGAGCGAACAGTAC.

Concerning this clone: The listed genes are named as in mouse. The CDR3 goes on 1 residue after the read ends, and that part is filled in from the germline J gene. The chain carries TRBV19 and TRBJ2-4, with TRBD2 matching over 11 bases. V lost 2 bases and J lost 7; bases outside the gene matches: 9. The CDR3 loop spans 16 amino acids. Germline V lookup: CDR1 FNHDT, CDR2 SITEND (reference sequence). CDR3 protein: CASSIYWGGAGDTLYF. CDR3 bases read: TGTGCCAGCAGTATTTACTGGGGGGGCGCCGGGGACACCTTGTAC.

About this clone itself: Gene names and germline refer to mouse. The CDR3 end lies 1 residue beyond the end of the read and is filled in from the germline J gene. The chain links TRBV17 to TRBJ1-1; D ambiguous. The V end was cut by 0 bases, the J end by 3 bases, with 8 bases between. This CDR3 is built from 14 residues. Germline V gene lookup returns CDR1 MNHDT and CDR2 YYDKIL. CDR3 DNA, as far as it was read: TGTGCTAGCAGTAGAGATTCGGCAGACACAGAAGTCTTC. It translates to CASSRDSADTEVF. The entire CDR3 protein reads CASSRDSADTEVFF.

This clone was counted a few times. Gene names and germline match the mouse. The CDR3 end falls 1 residue outside the read, so it is completed with the germline J gene. The rearrangement links TRBV13-2 to TRBJ1-3, with D hard to call. Germline V gene lookup returns CDR1 NNHNN and CDR2 SYGAGS (reference sequence). The ends were cut back, 1 base at V and 0 bases at J, with 5 bases in the middle. This CDR3 contains 14 residues. The CDR3 sequence: CASGDRPSGNTLYF. The sequenced CDR3 bases are TGTGCCAGCGGTGATCGGCCTTCTGGAAATACGCTCTAT.